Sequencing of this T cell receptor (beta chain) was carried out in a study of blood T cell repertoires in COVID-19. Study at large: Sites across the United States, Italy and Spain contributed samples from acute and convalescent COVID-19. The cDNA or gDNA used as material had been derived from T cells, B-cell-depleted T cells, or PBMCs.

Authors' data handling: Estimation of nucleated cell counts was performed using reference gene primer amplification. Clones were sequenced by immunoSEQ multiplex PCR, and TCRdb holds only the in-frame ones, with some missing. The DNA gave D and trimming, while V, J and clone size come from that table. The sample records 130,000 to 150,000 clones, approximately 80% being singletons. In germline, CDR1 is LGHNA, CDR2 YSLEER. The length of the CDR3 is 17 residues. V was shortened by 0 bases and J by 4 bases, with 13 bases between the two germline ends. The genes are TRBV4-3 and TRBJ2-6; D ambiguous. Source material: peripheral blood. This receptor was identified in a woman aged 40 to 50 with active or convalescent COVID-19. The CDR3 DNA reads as TGCGCCAGCAGCCAAGATCGGTTAACCCCGGGGGCCAACGTCCTGACTTTC. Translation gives CASSQDRLTPGANVLTF.